The clone carrying this TCR beta chain was counted many times. J gave up 1 base and V 5 bases, and 8 bases lay outside the gene matches. The CDR3 is 16 residues long. Per the germline V gene, CDR1 is MNHEY and CDR2 is SVGAGI. This specimen comes from a study of T-cell memory formation after mild COVID-19. One entry per CDR3 protein, called by TCRdb with MiXCR from the 5' RACE reads. The repertoire holds around 36,000 distinct CDR3 sequences, with about an eighth as singletons. The chain carries TRBV6-5 and TRBJ1-5; TRBD1 agrees at 7 bases. Sequenced input: PBMCs or a T cell subset sorted from them (not recorded which). The source is a man younger than 35 who had mild COVID-19 (a few samples of this study predate the infection). Cell type and time point are not known. CDR3 loop: CASSLTQGQSNQPQHF. CDR3 DNA sequence: TGTGCCAGCAGTCTAACACAGGGGCAGAGCAATCAGCCCCAGCATTTT.